The rows below give T cell receptor beta chains drawn from one sample of a study of CD8 T cells in Susac syndrome. TCRdb recomputed calls from the immunoSEQ multiplex PCR reads with MiXCR, one row per CDR3 protein. The table lists some 57,000 distinct CDR3 sequences, more than 90% of them singletons. The sequencing sample was made of CD8+ T cells from PBMCs. The receptors shown here come from a human donor in good health. Both conserved end residues are part of each CDR3. The D gene is left open where the match is weak. For some rows the clone size is stated as once, few or many, or as a class when expanded; others skip it.

clone size | J gene | D gene | V gene | CDR3 DNA | CDR3 protein
- | TRBJ2-7 | - | TRBV4-3 | TGCGCCAGCAGCCAAGATCTAACGGGCTACGAGCAGTACTTC | CASSQDLTGYEQYF
- | TRBJ1-1 | TRBD1 | TRBV28 | TGTGCCAGCAGTTTATCGGGACAGACCTTTGAAGCTTTCTTT | CASSLSGQTFEAFF
- | TRBJ2-7 | - | TRBV5-6 | TGTGCCAGCGCCTCGGATCTCAGTTACGAGCAGTACTTC | CASASDLSYEQYF
few | TRBJ1-5 | - | TRBV28 | TGTGCCAGCAGTTTATCTGGGCAGGGAGATTATCAGCCCCAGCATTTT | CASSLSGQGDYQPQHF
- | TRBJ1-2 | TRBD1 | TRBV3-1 | TGTGCCAGCAGCCAAGATCGGGCAGGGGGCAGCTATGGCTACACCTTC | CASSQDRAGGSYGYTF
- | TRBJ1-1 | - | TRBV5-1 | TGCGCCAGCAGCTTTGGGCTGAACACTGAAGCTTTCTTT | CASSFGLNTEAFF
- | TRBJ2-3 | - | TRBV5-6 | TGTGCCAGCAGCTTGGAGGGCCTCCCAGATACGCAGTATTTT | CASSLEGLPDTQYF
- | TRBJ1-2 | TRBD1 | TRBV12-3/TRBV12-4 | TGTGCCAGCGGACAGGGGGGTTTTGGCTACACCTTC | CASGQGGFGYTF
- | TRBJ2-7 | - | TRBV6-2/TRBV6-3 | TGTGCCAGCAGTTACTTCTTACAGGCCGAGCAGTACTTC | CASSYFLQAEQYF
- | TRBJ1-3 | - | TRBV5-4 | TGTGCCACCCGCGAGAGCGGTGGAGGAAACACCATATATTTT | CATRESGGGNTIYF
- | TRBJ1-2 | - | TRBV9 | TGTGCCAGCAGCGTAGCGGACGCAATCCCTAACTATGGCTACACCTTC | CASSVADAIPNYGYTF
once | TRBJ2-1 | TRBD2 | TRBV12-3/TRBV12-4 | TGTGCCAGCAGTTTAAGACTAGCGGGGGGGCCCGGTGAGCAGTTCTTC | CASSLRLAGGPGEQFF
- | TRBJ1-4 | - | TRBV7-9 | TGTGCCAGCAGCTTACGGACAAGACCCGAAAAACTGTTTTTT | CASSLRTRPEKLFF
- | TRBJ2-1 | - | TRBV4-3 | TGCGCCAGCAGCCAAGACCGTCGACTTTTGTATGAGCAGTTCTTC | CASSQDRRLLYEQFF
- | TRBJ1-1 | - | TRBV6-1 | TGTGCCAGCAGTGCGGGCACTAACACTGAAGCTTTCTTT | CASSAGTNTEAFF
- | TRBJ2-1 | - | TRBV18 | TGTGCCAGCTCACCAGAGGTCTCATTCTACAATGAGCAGTTCTTC | CASSPEVSFYNEQFF
- | TRBJ1-5 | TRBD1 | TRBV6-1 | TGTGCCAGCAGCCCCATGGGAGGGGGCAGTCAGCCCCAGCATTTT | CASSPMGGGSQPQHF
- | TRBJ1-1 | - | TRBV10-3 | TGTGCCACAAGAGTAAACACTGAAGCTTTCTTT | CATRVNTEAFF
- | TRBJ1-5 | - | TRBV4-1 | TGCGCCAGCAGCCAAGAATATTCGGCGGGGTATCAGCCCCAGCATTTT | CASSQEYSAGYQPQHF
- | TRBJ2-1 | - | TRBV5-1 | TGCGCCAGTAACAACATGGACAATGAGCAGTTCTTC | CASNNMDNEQFF
- | TRBJ2-3 | - | TRBV4-1 | TGCGCCAGCAGCCGGGAACTCCCGCACACCGGCACAGATACGCAGTATTTT | CASSRELPHTGTDTQYF
- | TRBJ2-7 | TRBD1 | TRBV5-4 | TGTGCCAGCAGCTCCCCGTGGACAGGGGACGAGCAGTACTTC | CASSSPWTGDEQYF
- | TRBJ2-3 | TRBD2 | TRBV9 | TGTGCCAGCAGCGTTAGCGGGGTCAACACAGATACGCAGTATTTT | CASSVSGVNTDTQYF
- | TRBJ1-5 | - | TRBV6-1 | TGTGCCAGCAGTGATTTCCCGGGCCCCAAAGGGAGGCAGCCCCAGCATTTT | CASSDFPGPKGRQPQHF
- | TRBJ1-2 | - | TRBV3-1 | TGTGCCAGCAGCCCCAACAGGGATGGCTACACCTTC | CASSPNRDGYTF
- | TRBJ1-5 | - | TRBV9 | TGTGCCAGCGGTGGGGACGATGACAATCAGCCCCAGCATTTT | CASGGDDDNQPQHF
- | TRBJ2-1 | - | TRBV9 | TGTGCCAGCAGCGTAGGAGCGTTCGAGCCTGGTGAGCAGTTCTTC | CASSVGAFEPGEQFF
- | TRBJ2-7 | - | TRBV29-1 | TGCAGTGCCCCTTATCGGGGTGAGCAGTACTTC | CSAPYRGEQYF
few | TRBJ2-1 | - | TRBV12-3/TRBV12-4 | TGTGCCAGCAGGGACTCGCTCTCCTACAATGAGCAGTTCTTC | CASRDSLSYNEQFF
- | TRBJ2-1 | - | TRBV15 | TGTGCCACCAGCCCCCCGGCCGGCAGGGCCTACAATGAGCAGTTCTTC | CATSPPAGRAYNEQFF
- | TRBJ2-2 | - | TRBV4-1 | TGCGCCAGCAGCACTCGGGACGGTACCGGGGAGCTGTTTTTT | CASSTRDGTGELFF
- | TRBJ2-2 | - | TRBV29-1 | TGCAGCGCTCTACATTTAACTAACACCGGGGAGCTGTTTTTT | CSALHLTNTGELFF
- | TRBJ1-1 | - | TRBV7-9 | TGTGCCAGCAGCTTAGAGTCGGGGCATGAAGCTTTCTTT | CASSLESGHEAFF
- | TRBJ2-5 | - | TRBV6-6 | TGTGCCAGCAGTTACTCCAACCGACAGAGGGGGGAGACCCAGTACTTC | CASSYSNRQRGETQYF
- | TRBJ2-1 | - | TRBV3-1 | TGTGCCAGCAGCCAAGATTGGGTGGGGGCGAGTTACAATGAGCAGTTCTTC | CASSQDWVGASYNEQFF
- | TRBJ2-5 | - | TRBV3-1 | TGTGCCACCGAAGCCCAAGAGACCCAGTACTTC | CATEAQETQYF
- | TRBJ1-5 | - | TRBV6-2/TRBV6-3 | TGTGCCAGCAGTTACGGGGGGTGGAATCAGCCCCAGCATTTT | CASSYGGWNQPQHF
- | TRBJ2-7 | - | TRBV20-1 | TGCAGTGCTAGTAGCCAGGTCCTCTCCTACGAGCAGTACTTC | CSASSQVLSYEQYF
- | TRBJ2-2 | TRBD2 | TRBV10-2 | TGCGCCAGCAGTGGGACTAGCATGAACACCGGGGAGCTGTTTTTT | CASSGTSMNTGELFF
- | TRBJ2-2 | - | TRBV30 | TGTGCCTGGAGGGACCTGGGGTCCGGGGAGCTGTTTTTT | CAWRDLGSGELFF
- | TRBJ2-2 | TRBD1 | TRBV9 | TGTGCCAGCAGCCCACAGGGGGACACCGGGGAGCTGTTTTTT | CASSPQGDTGELFF
- | TRBJ1-2 | - | TRBV4-1 | TGCGCCAGCAGCCAAGATATCGCGACTAACTATGGCTACACCTTC | CASSQDIATNYGYTF
- | TRBJ2-3 | - | TRBV7-9 | TGTGCCAGCGGCGTACAGGATTCTAGCACAGATACGCAGTATTTT | CASGVQDSSTDTQYF
- | TRBJ2-1 | TRBD2 | TRBV4-3 | TGCGCCAGCAGCCAAGGACTAGCGGGGGTTAACAATGAGCAGTTCTTC | CASSQGLAGVNNEQFF
- | TRBJ2-1 | - | TRBV7-9 | TGTGCCAGCAGCCTTAACCGTAATGAGCAGTTCTTC | CASSLNRNEQFF
- | TRBJ1-3 | TRBD1 | TRBV28 | TGTGCCAGCAGCTTGGACAGGGGCCCTGTTGGCTCTGGAAACACCATATATTTT | CASSLDRGPVGSGNTIYF